The TCR beta chain described here comes from a study of T cell responses to AZD1222 COVID-19 vaccine. Points from the study as a whole: Spike as a whole was targeted by vaccine-associated CD4 TCRs, dominant at 160-218 and 743-854.

Here immunoSEQ multiplex PCR was the method, and the copy in TCRdb shows in-frame clones only, minus some. The table includes 200,000 or so clones, 93% detected once. Germline V gene lookup returns CDR1 SEHNR and CDR2 FQNEAQ (reference sequence). Trimming stripped 3 bases from V and 8 bases from J, with 8 bases between. This CDR3 has 13 amino acids. On this clone itself: Antigen specificity is unknown.

The sequencing here drew on peripheral blood, taken 28 days after the second AZD1222 dose. The source of this sequence is an adult who received the AZD1222 COVID-19 vaccine. The J gene is TRBJ1-6, the V gene TRBV7-9; D gene uncertain. The CDR3 region is CASSLFQDSPLHF. The CDR3 region has the DNA TGTGCCAGCAGCTTGTTTCAGGATTCACCCCTCCACTTT.